A selection of T cell receptor beta chains follows, all from one sample in a study of control samples from healthy donors and cancer patients. Clones were read by immunoSEQ multiplex PCR, and TCRdb kept only the in-frame ones, dropping some. The ten top clones account for around 2%, within a sample of about 210,000 clones. What was sequenced was blood. These receptors came from a woman aged 25-40 years in good health. The CDR3 runs from the conserved cysteine through the conserved F or W. Fields, in order: V gene, D gene, J gene, CDR3 DNA, CDR3 protein. A D gene is named only where the DNA matches it firmly.

>TRBV6-4|.|TRBJ2-3
TGTGCCAGCAGTGCTCATAGCACAGATACGCAGTATTTT
CASSAHSTDTQYF
>TRBV18|.|TRBJ1-5
TGTGCCAGCTCACCGTCCGGGACCGTAGGGCAGCCCCAGCATTTT
CASSPSGTVGQPQHF
>TRBV3-1/TRBV3-2|.|TRBJ1-4
TGTGCCGTCGGGTCAGGGCGGTATAATGAAAAACTGTTTTTT
CAVGSGRYNEKLFF
>TRBV6-5|.|TRBJ2-5
TGTGCCAGCAGTTACGAGGGTACTAAAGAGACCCAGTACTTC
CASSYEGTKETQYF
>TRBV13|TRBD1|TRBJ2-7
TGTGCCAGCAGCTTAGGGCCGGGACAGGCGTACGAGCAGTACTTC
CASSLGPGQAYEQYF
>TRBV12-3/TRBV12-4|TRBD1|TRBJ1-2
TGTGCCAGCAGTGGGGACAGGTATGGCTACACCTTC
CASSGDRYGYTF
>TRBV4-1|TRBD1|TRBJ1-5
TGCGCCAGCAGCTCGCAGCCGGGACAGAGCAATCAGCCCCAGCATTTT
CASSSQPGQSNQPQHF
>TRBV27|TRBD1|TRBJ1-5
TGTGCCAGCAGTGCAGGGGGCAGTTTAAGTCAGCCCCAGCATTTT
CASSAGGSLSQPQHF
>TRBV27|TRBD1|TRBJ1-2
TGTGCCAGCAGTCAAGGGGGCGCTAGTCGTGGCTACACCTTC
CASSQGGASRGYTF
>TRBV24-1|TRBD1|TRBJ2-7
TGTGCCACCAGTGATTTCGGGACAGGGGGCGAGCAGTACTTC
CATSDFGTGGEQYF
>TRBV18|TRBD2|TRBJ2-3
TGTGCCAGCTCACCACCAAGGGGAGGGACAGATACGCAGTATTTT
CASSPPRGGTDTQYF
>TRBV3-1/TRBV3-2|TRBD1|TRBJ1-1
TGTGCCAGCAGCGAGAGCAGGGGGTCTGAAGCTTTCTTT
CASSESRGSEAFF
>TRBV10-2|.|TRBJ1-5
TGCGCCAGCAGTGTGTCAGGGTACAATCAGCCCCAGCATTTT
CASSVSGYNQPQHF
>TRBV19|TRBD1|TRBJ1-1
TGTGCCAGTAGTCCTCGGGACAGGGGGCTCTTGGACACTGAAGCTTTCTTT
CASSPRDRGLLDTEAFF
>TRBV6-5|.|TRBJ1-2
TGTGCCAGCAGTTACTCCACAGGTGGCTACACCTTC
CASSYSTGGYTF